One T cell receptor (beta chain) is described in this entry. The data were taken from a study of cytomegalovirus exposure and HLA in healthy donors. Whole-study context: Earlier sequencing of 150 million to 200 million T cells yielded roughly 100 million unique TCR beta sequences.

It was with 60 Vbeta and 13 Jbeta primers that the PCR ran. Profiled with immunoSEQ multiplex PCR; TCRdb holds only in-frame clones, not every one. The repertoire consists of 200,000 to 250,000 clones, with 75% to 80% occurring once and the leading ten covering around 1.8%. The sequencing input was PBMCs. The receptor's source is a man between 18 and 35 years old in good health and CMV-seronegative.

CDR3 in DNA: TGTGCCAGCAGCAGGACAGGCGCCTACGAGCAGTACTTC. As protein: CASSRTGAYEQYF. This sequence joins TRBV25-1 and TRBJ2-7; 7 positions agree with TRBD1. V was clipped by 6 bases and J by 2 bases; unmatched bases: 4. Germline assignment: CDR1 MGHDK and CDR2 SYGVNS. The CDR3 sequence is 13 residues long.